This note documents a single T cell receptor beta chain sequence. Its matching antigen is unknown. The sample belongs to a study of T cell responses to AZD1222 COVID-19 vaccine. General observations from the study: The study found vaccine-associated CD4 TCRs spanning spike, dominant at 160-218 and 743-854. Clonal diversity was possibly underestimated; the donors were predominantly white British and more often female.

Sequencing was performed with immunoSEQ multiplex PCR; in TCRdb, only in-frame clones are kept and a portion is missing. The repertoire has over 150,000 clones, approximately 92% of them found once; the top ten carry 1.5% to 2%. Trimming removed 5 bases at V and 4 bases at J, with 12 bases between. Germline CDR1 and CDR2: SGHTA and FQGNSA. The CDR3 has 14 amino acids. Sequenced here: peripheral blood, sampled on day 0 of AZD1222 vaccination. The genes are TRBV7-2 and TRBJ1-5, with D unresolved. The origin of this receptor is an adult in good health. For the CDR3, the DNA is TGTGCCAGCAGCCGTTCCATTAGAAATCAGCCCCAGCATTTT. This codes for CASSRSIRNQPQHF.